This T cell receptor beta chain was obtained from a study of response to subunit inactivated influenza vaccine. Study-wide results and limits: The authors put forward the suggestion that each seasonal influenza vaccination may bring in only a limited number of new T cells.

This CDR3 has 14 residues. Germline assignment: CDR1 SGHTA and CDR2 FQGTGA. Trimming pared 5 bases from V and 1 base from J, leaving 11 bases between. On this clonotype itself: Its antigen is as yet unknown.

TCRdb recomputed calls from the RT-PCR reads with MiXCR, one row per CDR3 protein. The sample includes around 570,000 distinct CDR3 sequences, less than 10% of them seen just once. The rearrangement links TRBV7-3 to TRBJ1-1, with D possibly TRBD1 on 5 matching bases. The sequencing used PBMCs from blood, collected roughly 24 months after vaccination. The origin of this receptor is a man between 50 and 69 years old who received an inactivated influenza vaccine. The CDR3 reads CASSHNGGNTEAFF. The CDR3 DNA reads TGTGCCAGCAGCCATAATGGGGGGAACACTGAAGCTTTCTTT.